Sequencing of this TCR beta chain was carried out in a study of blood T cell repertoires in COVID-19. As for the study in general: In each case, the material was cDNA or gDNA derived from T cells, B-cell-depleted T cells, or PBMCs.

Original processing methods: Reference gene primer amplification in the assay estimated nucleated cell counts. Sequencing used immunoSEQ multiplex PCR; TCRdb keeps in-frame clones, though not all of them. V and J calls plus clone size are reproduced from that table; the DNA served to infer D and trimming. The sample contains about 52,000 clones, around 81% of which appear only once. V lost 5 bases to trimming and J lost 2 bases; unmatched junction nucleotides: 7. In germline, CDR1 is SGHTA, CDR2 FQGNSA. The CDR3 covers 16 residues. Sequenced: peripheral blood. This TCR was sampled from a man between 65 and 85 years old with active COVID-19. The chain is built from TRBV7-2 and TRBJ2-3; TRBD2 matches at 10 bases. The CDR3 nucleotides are TGTGCCAGCAGCCCGGCTAGCGGGGGATACACAGATACGCAGTATTTT. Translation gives CASSPASGGYTDTQYF.